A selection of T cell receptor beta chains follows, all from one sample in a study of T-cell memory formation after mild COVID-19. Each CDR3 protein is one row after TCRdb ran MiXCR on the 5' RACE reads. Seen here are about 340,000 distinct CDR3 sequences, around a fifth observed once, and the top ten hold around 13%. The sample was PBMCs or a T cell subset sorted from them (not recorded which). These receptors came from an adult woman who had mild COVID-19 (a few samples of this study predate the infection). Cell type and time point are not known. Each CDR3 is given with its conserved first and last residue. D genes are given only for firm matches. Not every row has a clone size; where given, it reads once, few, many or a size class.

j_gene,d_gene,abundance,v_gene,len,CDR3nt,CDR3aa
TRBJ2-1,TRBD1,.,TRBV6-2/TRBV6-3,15,TGTGCCAGCAGTTCCCTACCGGACAGGGCAAAGGAGCAGTTCTTC,CASSSLPDRAKEQFF
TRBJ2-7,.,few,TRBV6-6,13,TGTGCCAGCAGTGCGGGACTCCGTAACGAGCAGTACTTC,CASSAGLRNEQYF
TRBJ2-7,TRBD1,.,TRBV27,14,TGTGCCAGCACCCTGACAGGGGGGATGACCGAGCAGTACTTC,CASTLTGGMTEQYF
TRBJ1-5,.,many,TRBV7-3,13,TGTGCCAGCAGTCAGGGGATCAATCAGCCCCAGCATTTT,CASSQGINQPQHF
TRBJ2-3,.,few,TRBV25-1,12,TGTGCCAGCAGTGTTACCCCAGATACGCAGTATTTT,CASSVTPDTQYF
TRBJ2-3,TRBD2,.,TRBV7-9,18,TGTGCCAGCAGCGCAGACTCGATGGGAGGGCGAGGCACAGATACGCAGTATTTT,CASSADSMGGRGTDTQYF
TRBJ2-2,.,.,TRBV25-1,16,TGTGCCAGCAGGGGCGAGGCGGGCTTGAACACCGGGGAGCTGTTTTTT,CASRGEAGLNTGELFF
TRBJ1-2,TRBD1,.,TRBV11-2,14,TGTGCCAGCAGCTTTGGACAGGGGTGGTATGGCTACACCTTC,CASSFGQGWYGYTF
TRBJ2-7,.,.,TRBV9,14,TGTGCCAGCAGCGTAAAAGGGGTCGGGGACGAGCAGTACTTC,CASSVKGVGDEQYF
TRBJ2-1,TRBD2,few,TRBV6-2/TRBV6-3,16,TGTGCCAGCAGACCCTCCGGACTAGCCTTGGCGAATGAGCAGTTCTTC,CASRPSGLALANEQFF
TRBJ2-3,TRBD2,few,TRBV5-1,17,TGCGCCAGCAGCACGGGACTAGCGGGAGGACGCACAGATACGCAGTATTTT,CASSTGLAGGRTDTQYF
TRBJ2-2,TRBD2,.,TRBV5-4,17,TGTGCCAGCAGCTCGGGACTAGCGGGAGCTCGGGACGGGGAGCTGTTTTTT,CASSSGLAGARDGELFF
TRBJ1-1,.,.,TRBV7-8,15,TGTGCCAGCAGCCTAAGGGAGGGAAGGAACACTGAAGCTTTCTTT,CASSLREGRNTEAFF
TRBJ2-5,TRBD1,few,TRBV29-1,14,TGCAGCGTTCCCCAGGGGGTGGGGTGGGAGACCCAGTACTTC,CSVPQGVGWETQYF
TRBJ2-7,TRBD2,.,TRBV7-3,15,TGTGCCAGCAGCTTAAGTGGGACTAGCGGGGATCCTGAGTACTTC,CASSLSGTSGDPEYF
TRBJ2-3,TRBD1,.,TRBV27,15,TGTGCCAGCGTAGCCGGGACAGGGGGCTCGGATACGCAGTATTTT,CASVAGTGGSDTQYF
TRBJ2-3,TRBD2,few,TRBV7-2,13,TGTGCCAGCAGACAAACTAGCGCAGATACGCAGTATTTT,CASRQTSADTQYF
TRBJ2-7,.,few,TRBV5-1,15,TGCGCCAGCAGCTTGGAAGTCGGCGGCCCCTACGAGCAGTACTTC,CASSLEVGGPYEQYF
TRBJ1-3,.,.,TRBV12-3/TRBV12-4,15,TGTGCCAGCAGTTTTACGTCCGGCTCTGGAAACACCATATATTTT,CASSFTSGSGNTIYF
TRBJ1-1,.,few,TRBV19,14,TGTGCCAGTAGTATTCAGACGGCTAACACTGAAGCTTTCTTT,CASSIQTANTEAFF
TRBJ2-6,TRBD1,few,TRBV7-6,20,TGTGCCAGCAGCTTAAACAGGGGGCGCTTTGCCGCCTCTGGGGCCAACGTCCTGACTTTC,CASSLNRGRFAASGANVLTF
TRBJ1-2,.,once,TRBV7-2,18,TGTGCCAGCAGCTTAGCGTTGGGTCATAGTGGGTTTTACTATGGCTACACCTTC,CASSLALGHSGFYYGYTF
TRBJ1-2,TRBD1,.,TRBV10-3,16,TGTGCCATCAGTGAGACAGGGGTCCCCCCTAACTATGGCTACACCTTC,CAISETGVPPNYGYTF
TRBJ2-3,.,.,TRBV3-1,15,TGTGCCAGCAGCCAAGAGGAGGGGGCTGCAGATACGCAGTATTTT,CASSQEEGAADTQYF
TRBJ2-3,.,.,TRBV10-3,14,TGTGCCATCAGTGGAGGCAGGGGCTCTGGCACGCAGTATTTT,CAISGGRGSGTQYF
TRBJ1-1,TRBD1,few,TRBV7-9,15,TGTGCCAGCAGCTTAGAATCCGGGACAGGGACCTTAGCTTTCTTT,CASSLESGTGTLAFF
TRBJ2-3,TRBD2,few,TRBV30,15,TGTGCCTTAACCACGGGGCTAGCGGGCACAGATACGCAGTATTTT,CALTTGLAGTDTQYF
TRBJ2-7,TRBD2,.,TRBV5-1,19,TGCGCCAGCAGCGCCGGACTAGCGGGAGAGTTCAGGGGCTCCTACGAGCAGTACTTC,CASSAGLAGEFRGSYEQYF
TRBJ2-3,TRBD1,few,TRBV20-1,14,TGCAGTGCGAAACAGGGGGCCGGCACAGATACGCAGTATTTT,CSAKQGAGTDTQYF
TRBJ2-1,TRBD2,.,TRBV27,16,TGTGCCAGCAGTCCCACAGCGGGGGGGCCCTACAATGAGCAGTTCTTC,CASSPTAGGPYNEQFF
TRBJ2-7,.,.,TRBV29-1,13,TGCAGCGTACTTGACGGCACAGGCTACGAGCAGTACTTC,CSVLDGTGYEQYF
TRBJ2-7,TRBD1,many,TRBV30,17,TGTGCCTGGAGAGCCCTAACCCCAGGGACAGGGTACTACGAGCAGTACTTC,CAWRALTPGTGYYEQYF
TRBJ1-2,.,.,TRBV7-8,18,TGTGCCAGCAGCTGGGATGACATCCTCAAAGGGGACTACTATGGCTACACCTTC,CASSWDDILKGDYYGYTF
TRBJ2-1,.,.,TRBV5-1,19,TGCGCCAGCAGCTTGGCCGGCGTAGTTGTAGTTGGATCCTACAATGAGCAGTTCTTC,CASSLAGVVVVGSYNEQFF
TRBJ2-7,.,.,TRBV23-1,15,TGCGCCAGCAGTCAAGGGGCCAGGGCTTCCTACGAGCAGTACTTC,CASSQGARASYEQYF
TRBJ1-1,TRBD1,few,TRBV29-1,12,TGCAGCATCACAGGGGCTGGCACTGAAGCTTTCTTT,CSITGAGTEAFF
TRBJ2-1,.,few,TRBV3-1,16,TGTGCCAGCAGCCAAGACGTGGGGGCAGCAGGGGATGAGCAGTTCTTC,CASSQDVGAAGDEQFF
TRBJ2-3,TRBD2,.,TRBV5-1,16,TGCGCCAGCAGCGGAACCCCTAGCGGGGGCACAGATACGCAGTATTTT,CASSGTPSGGTDTQYF
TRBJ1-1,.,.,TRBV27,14,TGTGCCAGCAGCCTGACGGAACGGATAACTGAAGCTTTCTTT,CASSLTERITEAFF
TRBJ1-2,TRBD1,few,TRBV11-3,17,TGTGCCAGCAGCTTGGGGACAGGGGGATTATTTAACTATGGCTACACCTTC,CASSLGTGGLFNYGYTF
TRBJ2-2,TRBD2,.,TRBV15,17,TGTGCCACCAGCAGATCCGTGGGACTAGCGGGTTCCGGGGAGCTGTTTTTT,CATSRSVGLAGSGELFF
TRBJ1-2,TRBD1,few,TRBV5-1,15,TGCGCCAGCAGCTTGGATGGACAGGGGGTAAAAGGCTACACCTTC,CASSLDGQGVKGYTF
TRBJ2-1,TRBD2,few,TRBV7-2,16,TGTGCCAGCAGCTACCAAGCGGGGGGGCCTAGAAATGAGCAGTTCTTC,CASSYQAGGPRNEQFF
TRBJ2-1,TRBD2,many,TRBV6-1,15,TGTGCCAGCAGTGGAGGACTAGCGGGGAACAATGAGCAGTTCTTC,CASSGGLAGNNEQFF
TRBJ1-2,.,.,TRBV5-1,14,TGCGCCAGCAGCTTCGGGGCAGGGAGGGGTGGCTACACCTTC,CASSFGAGRGGYTF
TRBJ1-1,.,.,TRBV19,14,TGTGCCAGTAGGCCCTGGTGGAGGAACACTGAAGCTTTCTTT,CASRPWWRNTEAFF
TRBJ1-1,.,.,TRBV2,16,TGTGCCAGCAGTTTCCCAGGGGACTGGGTGAACACTGAAGCTTTCTTT,CASSFPGDWVNTEAFF
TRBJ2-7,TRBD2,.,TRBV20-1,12,TGCAGTGTCGCGGGAGTGGGATACGAGCAGTACTTC,CSVAGVGYEQYF
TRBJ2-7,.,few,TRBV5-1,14,TGCGCCACCCGCCCCCGGACTACCTCCTACGAGCAGTACTTC,CATRPRTTSYEQYF
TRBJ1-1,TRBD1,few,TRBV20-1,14,TGCAGTGCTAGACCCGGGACAGGGGTAGCCGAAGCTTTCTTT,CSARPGTGVAEAFF
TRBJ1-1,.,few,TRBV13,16,TGTGCCAGCAGCCCGCAGGGTAGTCAGGGTTACACTGAAGCTTTCTTT,CASSPQGSQGYTEAFF
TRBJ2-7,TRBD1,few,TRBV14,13,TGTGCCAGCCGCCGGGACAGGGCATGGGAGCAGTACTTC,CASRRDRAWEQYF
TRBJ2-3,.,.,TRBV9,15,TGTGCCAGCAGCGATCGACAGGTGATTACAGATACGCAGTATTTT,CASSDRQVITDTQYF
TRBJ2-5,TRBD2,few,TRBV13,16,TGTGCCAGCAGCTTACGGGCTAGCGGGTTCAAAGAGACCCAGTACTTC,CASSLRASGFKETQYF
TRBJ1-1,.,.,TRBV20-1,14,TGCAGTGCTAGAGGCCAGGGTGGGAGAACTGAAGCTTTCTTT,CSARGQGGRTEAFF
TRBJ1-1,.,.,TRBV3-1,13,TGTGCCAGCAGCCCACAGATGAACACTGAAGCTTTCTTT,CASSPQMNTEAFF
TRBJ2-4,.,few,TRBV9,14,TGTGCCAGCAGCGTAAGTTCAGCCAAAAACATTCAGTACTTC,CASSVSSAKNIQYF